Sequencing of this TCR beta chain was carried out in a study of vaccination and CD4 T cells after COVID-19 (dated by TCRdb to between 2020 and 2023). In terms of the full investigation: Every convalescent patient had a positive nasal swab PCR test for SARS-CoV-2, with mild disease in 9 or 10 patients and severe disease in one. In the convalescent cohort there were six males and four females, among whom were two Hispanic individuals, seven Caucasians, two Asians and one multiracial person. Participants received two doses of either the Pfizer-BioNTech BNT162b2 vaccine (n=8) or the Moderna mRNA-1273 vaccine (n=2). Post-COVID blood samples from convalescent patients were collected a median of around 110 days after diagnosis, with a range of about 35 to 161 days. The time from the second vaccine dose to post-vaccine blood sampling had a median of roughly 77 days and ranged from about 12 to 241 days. For stimulating the cultures, overlapping spike peptide pools were used, derived from SARS-CoV-2 as well as from the common cold coronaviruses HCoV-NL63, HCoV-OC43 and HCoV-229E. Control cultures received a CEFX viral epitope pool as the positive control, an HIV-1 Nef peptide pool as the negative control, or no peptide. In 10 COVID-19 convalescent patients and a handful of infection-naive healthy vaccine recipients, researchers compared the spike-specific CD4+ TCR repertoire from before mRNA vaccination with the repertoire from after. Broad study findings and their caveats: Among the post-vaccine SARS-CoV-2-reactive clones in convalescent patients, a median approximately 90% showed up only after vaccination, which suggests vaccine-specific priming. An increase in the median number of SARS-CoV-2-reactive clonotypes from 20 to 25 after infection to roughly 39 after vaccination was observed, but the change was not found to be significant. The number of convalescent patients in the study was relatively small, and the study did not examine early timepoints following natural infection. Of the vaccine-specific clones in convalescent patients, 304 of 307, or nearly all, reacted only to SARS-CoV-2 spike and did not cross-react with common cold coronaviruses.

In regard to this clonotype: The target of this receptor is not known. Base quality data are lacking; no much larger clone is found one base away.

Libraries were made using PCR. TCR sequencing of DNA from cultured CD4+ T cells used the Oncomine TCR Beta short-read assay at the Johns Hopkins FTIC core. The QIAamp micro DNA kit was used to extract genomic DNA from the cultured CD4+ T cells. Oncomine TCR Beta libraries from cultured CD4+ T cells were pooled with unique dual indexes and sequenced on an Illumina iSeq 100. In the paper's pipeline: Non-productive sequences were filtered out, and CDR3s that did not start with C, did not end with F or W, or were shorter than 7 amino acids were discarded. The MANAFEST web application was used to identify antigen-specific clonotypes by comparing peptide-stimulated wells against reference wells and other culture wells. An FDR below 0.05, an odds ratio above 5, and a productive frequency above 0.1% in at least two of three replicate wells were required for clones to be considered positive. Cross-reactive clonotypes were defined as significantly expanded in both SARS-CoV-2 spike wells and at least one common cold coronavirus spike condition. Using R version 3.6.1, CDR3 homology was evaluated through Levenshtein distances (stringdist) along with unrooted phylogenetic trees (ape). Using fastp trimming at Q25 and MiXCR clonotype assembly, TCRdb reanalyzed the public sequencing data and kept in-frame beta chains. Each entry merges the rows of one CDR3 protein and shows their most common DNA and genes. The V and J calls were not made by the authors but by TCRdb's processing. The sample table records some 11,000 distinct CDR3 sequences; approximately 63% of these occur just once. Together, the top ten hold about 13% of the sample.

The treatment or condition label, read with the paper, signifies: approximately 10-day PBMC culture with coronavirus spike peptide pools or control peptides (ViraFEST assay). The ViraFEST assay was used in the study, in which antigen-specific T cells were expanded with peptide pools and expanded clonotypes were subsequently identified by TCR sequencing. The positive SARS-CoV-2 PCR tests of the convalescent patients were dated from March to December 2020, before the Alpha, Beta and Delta variants emerged in the United States. PBMCs were cultured at fewer than 2.5 million per well in IMDM supplemented with approximately 5% human AB serum and about 10 IU/ml IL-2, with 9.5 to 10 ug/ml peptide pools added. Half of the culture medium was replaced with fresh IL-2-containing medium on days 3 and 7. CD4+ T cells were isolated after less than twelve days of culture through negative selection using the EasySep CD4+ T cell isolation kit. Ficoll-Paque Plus gradient centrifugation was used to isolate PBMCs from whole blood, and the isolated PBMCs were then either used fresh or cryopreserved at -140C. Culture conditions were generally each tested in triplicate wells.

Including cysteine and phenylalanine, the CDR3 has 13 amino acids. The entry retains the CDR3 DNA only, 39 bases that are in frame from base 1. V lost 3 bases and J lost 6 bases; the stretch between them is 11 bases long. In the germline V gene (reference sequence), CDR1 corresponds to DFQATT and CDR2 to SNEGSKA. Input material: CD4+ T cells from blood, cultured in vitro. The source is a human donor who had recovered from COVID-19. This receptor chain uses TRBV20-1 and TRBJ2-2; tentative D gene TRBD1, with 6 bases matching. The CDR3 reads CSASDRSSGELFF. The bases are TGCAGTGCTAGTGACAGGAGCTCCGGGGAGCTGTTTTTT.